Listed below are T cell receptor beta chains from one sample, sequenced in a study of vaccination and CD4 T cells after COVID-19. Which antigens these TCRs recognize remains unknown. TCRdb passed the PCR reads through MiXCR, listing each CDR3 protein once. The data contain about 14,000 distinct CDR3 sequences, about 73% of them seen just once; the ten biggest clones take up about a tenth. Specimen: CD4+ T cells from blood, cultured in vitro. These receptors came from a human donor who had recovered from COVID-19. CDR3s include the opening cysteine and the closing phenylalanine or tryptophan. D genes are given only for firm matches. Not every row has a clone size; where given, it reads once, few, many or a size class.

>-|13|TRBV30|TRBJ2-5|-
TGTGCCTGGGGAGGTAGCTTCCAAGAGACCCAGTACTTC
CAWGGSFQETQYF
>once|12|TRBV4-2|TRBJ2-1|-
TGTGCCAGCGGGCCAGGTTACAATGAGCAGTTCTTC
CASGPGYNEQFF
>few|11|TRBV6-1|TRBJ2-5|-
TGTGCCAGCACTCTCCGGGAGACCCAGTACTTC
CASTLRETQYF
>-|15|TRBV7-2|TRBJ2-7|-
TGTGCCAGCAGCAATACCGGGACGTCGACCTACGAGCAGTACTTC
CASSNTGTSTYEQYF
>few|16|TRBV6-5|TRBJ1-6|TRBD1
TGTGCCAGCAGTTACGGCCAGGGGGCGCCCAATTCACCCCTCCACTTT
CASSYGQGAPNSPLHF
>-|12|TRBV19|TRBJ1-2|TRBD1
TGTGCCACAGGGGGGAAACGGGTTGGCTACACCTTC
CATGGKRVGYTF
>few|16|TRBV6-2/TRBV6-3|TRBJ2-7|TRBD2
TGTGCCAGCAATGGTTTGGACCCAAGGGAGGGGTACGAGCAGTACTTC
CASNGLDPREGYEQYF
>-|15|TRBV24-1|TRBJ2-5|-
TGTGCCACCAGTGAAGCCGACAGCAAAAAAGAGACCCAGTACTTC
CATSEADSKKETQYF
>-|14|TRBV24-1|TRBJ2-3|-
TGTGCCACCGGGAGGGGAGGGGGCGCAGATACGCAGTATTTT
CATGRGGGADTQYF
>-|17|TRBV11-3|TRBJ2-3|TRBD2
TGTGCCAGCAGCTTAAGGGGAGGGAGGCGCGGCACAGATACGCAGTATTTT
CASSLRGGRRGTDTQYF
>-|19|TRBV19|TRBJ1-5|-
TGTGCCACCCAAAATCCCGACAGACAGAGGACCTATAGCAATCAGCCCCAGCATTTT
CATQNPDRQRTYSNQPQHF
>-|13|TRBV5-1|TRBJ1-2|-
TGCGCCAGCAGCTTGGACGGGGACTATGGCTACACCTTC
CASSLDGDYGYTF
>-|14|TRBV11-3|TRBJ1-1|-
TGTGCCAGCAGCTTAGATCACTTGGGCACTGAAGCTTTCTTT
CASSLDHLGTEAFF
>once|14|TRBV7-2|TRBJ2-5|-
TGTGCCAGCAGCGTCCCCCAGGGTAGGGAGACCCAGTACTTC
CASSVPQGRETQYF
>-|14|TRBV6-1|TRBJ1-1|-
TGTGCCAGCAGCGCAGGGTATGTAGTAACTGAAGCTTTCTTT
CASSAGYVVTEAFF
>-|21|TRBV20-1|TRBJ2-1|TRBD2
TGCAGTGCTAGCAGAGGCCCCGGGACTAGCGGGAGGGAACGCTCCTACAATGAGCAGTTCTTC
CSASRGPGTSGRERSYNEQFF
>few|14|TRBV28|TRBJ1-2|-
TGTGCCAGCAGTTTATGGGCTGCCAGCTATGGCTACACCTTC
CASSLWAASYGYTF
>few|19|TRBV20-1|TRBJ1-3|TRBD1
TGCAGTGCTAGGGCGAAGACAGGGAGGAGGTCTATCTCTGGAAACACCATATATTTT
CSARAKTGRRSISGNTIYF
>-|15|TRBV11-2|TRBJ2-1|TRBD2
TGTGCCAGCAGCCCGACTAGCGGGAGTTTGGATGAGCAGTTCTTC
CASSPTSGSLDEQFF
>-|18|TRBV6-1|TRBJ2-1|TRBD2
TGTGCCAGCAGCCCAGGGCTAGCGGGAGTCAGCTCCTACAATGAGCAGTTCTTC
CASSPGLAGVSSYNEQFF
>-|12|TRBV18|TRBJ2-3|-
TGTGCCAGCTCACCACGAATGGATACGCAGTATTTT
CASSPRMDTQYF